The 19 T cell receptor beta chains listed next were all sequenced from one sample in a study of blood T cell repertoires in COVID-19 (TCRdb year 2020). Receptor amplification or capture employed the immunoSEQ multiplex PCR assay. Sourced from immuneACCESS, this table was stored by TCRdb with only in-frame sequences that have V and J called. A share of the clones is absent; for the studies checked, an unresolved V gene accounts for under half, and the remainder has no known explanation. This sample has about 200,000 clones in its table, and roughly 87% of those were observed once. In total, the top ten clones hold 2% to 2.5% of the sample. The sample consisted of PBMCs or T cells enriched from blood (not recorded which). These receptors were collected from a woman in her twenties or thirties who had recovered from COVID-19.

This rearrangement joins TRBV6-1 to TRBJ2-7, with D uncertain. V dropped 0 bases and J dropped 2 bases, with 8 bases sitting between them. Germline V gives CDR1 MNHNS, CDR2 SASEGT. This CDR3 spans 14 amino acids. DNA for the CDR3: TGTGCCAGCAGTGAAGCTGGAGAACCCTACGAGCAGTACTTC. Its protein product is CASSEAGEPYEQYF.

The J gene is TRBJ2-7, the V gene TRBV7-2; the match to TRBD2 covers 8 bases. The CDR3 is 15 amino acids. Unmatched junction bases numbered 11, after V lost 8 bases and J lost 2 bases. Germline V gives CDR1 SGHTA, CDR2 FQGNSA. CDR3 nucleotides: TGTGCCAGCGTGATCACGGGACTAGATGCCTACGAGCAGTACTTC. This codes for CASVITGLDAYEQYF. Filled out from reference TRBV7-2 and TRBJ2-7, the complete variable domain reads GAGVSQSPSNKVTEKGKDVELRCDPISGHTALYWYRQSLGQGLEFLIYFQGNSAPDKSGLPSDRFSAERTGGSVSTLTIQRTQQEDSAVYLCASVITGLDAYEQYFGPGTRLTVT.

DNA of the CDR3: TGTGCCAGCAGTCTACCGGGATCCGCGTCCGTCCATGAGCAGTTCTTC. Amino acids: CASSLPGSASVHEQFF. The chain combines TRBV27 with TRBJ2-1; D perhaps matches TRBD2 (5 bases). The CDR3 totals 16 residues. Per the germline V gene, CDR1 is MNHEY and CDR2 is SMNVEV (reference sequence). Trimming removed 5 bases at V and 8 bases at J, with 22 bases between.

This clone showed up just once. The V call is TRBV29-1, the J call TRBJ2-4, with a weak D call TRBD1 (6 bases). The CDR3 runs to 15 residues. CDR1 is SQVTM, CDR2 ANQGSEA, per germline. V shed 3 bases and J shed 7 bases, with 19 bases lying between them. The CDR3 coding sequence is TGCAGCGTTGAGGACAGCCCCGAGGCCGGGAACATTCAGTACTTC. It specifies CSVEDSPEAGNIQYF.

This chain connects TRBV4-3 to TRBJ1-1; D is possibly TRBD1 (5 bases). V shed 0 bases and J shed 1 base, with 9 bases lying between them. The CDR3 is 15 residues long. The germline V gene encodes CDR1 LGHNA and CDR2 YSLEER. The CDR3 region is CASSQDRAQNTEAFF. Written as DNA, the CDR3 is TGCGCCAGCAGCCAAGACAGGGCTCAGAACACTGAAGCTTTCTTT.

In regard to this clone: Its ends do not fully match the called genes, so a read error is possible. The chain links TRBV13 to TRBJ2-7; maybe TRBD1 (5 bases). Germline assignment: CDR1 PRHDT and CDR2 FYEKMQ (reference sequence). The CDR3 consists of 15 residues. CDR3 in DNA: TGTGCCAGCAGTTTAGGGCCAGGGTCTGACTACGAGCAGTACTTC. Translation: CASSLGPGSDYEQYF.

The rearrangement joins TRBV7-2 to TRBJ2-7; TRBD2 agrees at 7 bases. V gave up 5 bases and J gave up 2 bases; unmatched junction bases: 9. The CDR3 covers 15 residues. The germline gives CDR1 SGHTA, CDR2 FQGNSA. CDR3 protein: CASSTGGTTTYEQYF. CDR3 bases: TGTGCCAGCAGCACCGGGGGGACGACTACCTACGAGCAGTACTTC. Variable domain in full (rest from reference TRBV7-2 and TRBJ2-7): GAGVSQSPSNKVTEKGKDVELRCDPISGHTALYWYRQSLGQGLEFLIYFQGNSAPDKSGLPSDRFSAERTGGSVSTLTIQRTQQEDSAVYLCASSTGGTTTYEQYFGPGTRLTVT.

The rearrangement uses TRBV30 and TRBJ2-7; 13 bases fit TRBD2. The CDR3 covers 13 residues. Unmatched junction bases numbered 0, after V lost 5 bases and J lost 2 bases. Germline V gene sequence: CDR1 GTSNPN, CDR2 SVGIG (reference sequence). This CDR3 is CAWGLAGAYEQYF. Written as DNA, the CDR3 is TGTGCCTGGGGACTAGCGGGAGCCTACGAGCAGTACTTC.

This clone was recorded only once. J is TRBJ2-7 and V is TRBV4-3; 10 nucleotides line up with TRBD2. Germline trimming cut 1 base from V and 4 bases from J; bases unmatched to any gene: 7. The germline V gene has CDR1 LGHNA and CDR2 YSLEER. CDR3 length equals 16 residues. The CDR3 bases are TGCGCCAGCAGCCAAGGAGCAGCGGGAGGGCCTTACGAGCAGTACTTC. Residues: CASSQGAAGGPYEQYF.

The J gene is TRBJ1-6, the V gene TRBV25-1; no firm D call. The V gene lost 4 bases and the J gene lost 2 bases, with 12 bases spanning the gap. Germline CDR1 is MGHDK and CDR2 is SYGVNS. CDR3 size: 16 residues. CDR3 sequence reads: CASSGGLLAYNSPLHF. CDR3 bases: TGTGCCAGCAGTGGAGGGTTACTGGCCTATAATTCACCCCTCCACTTT.

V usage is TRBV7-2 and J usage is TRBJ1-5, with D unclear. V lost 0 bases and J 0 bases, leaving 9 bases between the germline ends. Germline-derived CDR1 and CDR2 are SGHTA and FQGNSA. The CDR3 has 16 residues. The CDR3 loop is CASSLALSNSNQPQHF. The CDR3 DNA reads TGTGCCAGCAGCTTAGCCCTGAGCAATAGCAATCAGCCCCAGCATTTT.

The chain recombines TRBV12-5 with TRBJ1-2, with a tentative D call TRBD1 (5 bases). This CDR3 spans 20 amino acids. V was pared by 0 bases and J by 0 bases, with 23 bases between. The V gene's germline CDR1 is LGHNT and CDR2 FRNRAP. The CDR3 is CASGLVTRGGLRPPNYGYTF. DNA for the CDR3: TGTGCTAGTGGTTTGGTAACAAGGGGAGGTCTTCGTCCCCCTAACTATGGCTACACCTTC.

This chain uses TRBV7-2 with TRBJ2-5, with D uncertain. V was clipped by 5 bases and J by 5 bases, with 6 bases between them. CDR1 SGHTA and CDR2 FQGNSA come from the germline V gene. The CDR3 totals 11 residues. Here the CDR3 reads CASSPSETQYF. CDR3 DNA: TGTGCCAGCAGCCCTTCGGAGACCCAGTACTTC.

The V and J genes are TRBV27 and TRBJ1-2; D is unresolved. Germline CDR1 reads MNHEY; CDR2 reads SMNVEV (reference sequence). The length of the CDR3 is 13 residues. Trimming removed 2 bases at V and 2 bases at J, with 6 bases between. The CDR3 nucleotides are TGTGCCAGCAGTTTAAAGGAGAACTATGGCTACACCTTC. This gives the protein CASSLKENYGYTF.

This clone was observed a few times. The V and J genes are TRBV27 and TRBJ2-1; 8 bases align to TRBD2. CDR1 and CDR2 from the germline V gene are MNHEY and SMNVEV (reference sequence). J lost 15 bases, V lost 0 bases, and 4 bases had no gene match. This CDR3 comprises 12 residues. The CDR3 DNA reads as TGTGCCAGCAGTTTATCAAGGACTAGCATGTTCTTC. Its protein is CASSLSRTSMFF.

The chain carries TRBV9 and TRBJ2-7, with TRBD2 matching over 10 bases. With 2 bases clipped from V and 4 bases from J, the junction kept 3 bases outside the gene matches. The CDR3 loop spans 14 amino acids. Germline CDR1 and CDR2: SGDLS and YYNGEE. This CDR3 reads CASSVSSGSYEQYF. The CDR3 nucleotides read TGTGCCAGCAGCGTTTCTAGCGGGAGTTACGAGCAGTACTTC.

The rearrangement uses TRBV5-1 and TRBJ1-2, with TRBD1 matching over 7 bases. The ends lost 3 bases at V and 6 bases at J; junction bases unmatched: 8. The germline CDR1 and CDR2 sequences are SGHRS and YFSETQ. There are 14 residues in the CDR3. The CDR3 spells CASSSTGPGDGYTF. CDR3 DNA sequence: TGCGCCAGCAGCTCGACAGGGCCCGGGGATGGCTACACCTTC.

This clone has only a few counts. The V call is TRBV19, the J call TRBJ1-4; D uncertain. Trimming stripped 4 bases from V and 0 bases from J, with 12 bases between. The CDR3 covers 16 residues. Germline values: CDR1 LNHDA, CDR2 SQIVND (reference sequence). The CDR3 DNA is TGTGCCAGTAGTAGGCAGAAGGGAGCAACTAATGAAAAACTGTTTTTT. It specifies CASSRQKGATNEKLFF.

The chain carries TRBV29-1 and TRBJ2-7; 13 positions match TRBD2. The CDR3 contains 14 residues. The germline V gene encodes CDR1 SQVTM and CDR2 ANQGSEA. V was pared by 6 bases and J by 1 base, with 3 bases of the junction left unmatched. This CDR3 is CSVGTSGDSYEQYF. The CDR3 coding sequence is TGCAGCGTGGGGACTAGCGGGGATTCCTACGAGCAGTACTTC.